The 5 T cell receptor beta chains presented below share a single source sample, sequenced in a study of OX40 agonist ivuxolimab in advanced cancers. The data were produced by immunoSEQ multiplex PCR, yet TCRdb's version contains in-frame clones alone and is incomplete. The sample lists about 84,000 clones, approximately 89% occurring once. This specimen was CD4+ or CD8+ T cells sorted from blood, taken in a trial of the OX40 agonist ivuxolimab. The origin of the receptors is an adult with an advanced solid tumor such as melanoma, head and neck, liver or kidney cancer.

V gene TRBV30 combines with J gene TRBJ2-1; 7 bases align to TRBD2. Germline V gene data show CDR1 as GTSNPN and CDR2 as SVGIG (reference sequence). The CDR3 totals 13 residues. CDR3 loop: CAGRGGRNNEQFF. Here the CDR3 DNA reads TGTGCGGGCCGGGGAGGGCGAAACAATGAGCAGTTCTTC.

V is TRBV6-5 and J is TRBJ2-3, with a weak D call TRBD2 (6 bases). Per germline, CDR1 MNHEY and CDR2 SVGAGI. The CDR3 covers 15 residues. V was clipped by 6 bases and J by 1 base, with 14 bases between them. In DNA form, the CDR3 reads TGTGCCAGCAGCCTGTCGGGAGAGCGCACAGATACGCAGTATTTT. Protein: CASSLSGERTDTQYF.

V gene TRBV15 combines with J gene TRBJ2-4; 10 bases match TRBD2. Germline V CDR1 and CDR2: LNHNV, YYDKDF (reference sequence). The CDR3 covers 18 residues. V shed 0 bases and J 5 bases; nucleotides not matched to a gene: 10. CDR3 region: CATSREGLAGESENIQYF. The CDR3 DNA follows: TGTGCCACCAGCAGAGAAGGGCTAGCGGGAGAGTCCGAAAACATTCAGTACTTC. Using reference TRBV15 and TRBJ2-4 for the parts outside the CDR3, the full variable domain is DAMVIQNPRYQVTQFGKPVTLSCSQTLNHNVMYWYQQKSSQAPKLLFHYYDKDFNNEADTPDNFQSRRPNTSFCFLDIRSPGLGDTAMYLCATSREGLAGESENIQYFGAGTRLSVL.

The V and J genes are TRBV4-1 and TRBJ2-7, with D possibly being TRBD2 (6 bases). CDR1 is MGHRA and CDR2 is YSYEKL in the germline V gene. The length of the CDR3 is 15 residues. V was shortened by 4 bases and J by 5 bases, with 18 bases between the two germline ends. Here the CDR3 reads CASSLLGRLVNEQYF. CDR3 DNA: TGCGCCAGCAGCCTCCTAGGGCGACTAGTTAACGAGCAGTACTTC.

This clone was observed a few times. The chain is built from TRBV6-1 and TRBJ2-1, with a possible D match to TRBD2 (5 bases). CDR3 length equals 17 residues. Germline V gene data show CDR1 as MNHNS and CDR2 as SASEGT. Trimming left V 4 bases short and J 8 bases short, with 24 bases between. CDR3 protein: CASSVRGLSQYSDEQFF. CDR3 coding DNA: TGTGCCAGCAGTGTCCGGGGATTGTCCCAGTATTCGGATGAGCAGTTCTTC.